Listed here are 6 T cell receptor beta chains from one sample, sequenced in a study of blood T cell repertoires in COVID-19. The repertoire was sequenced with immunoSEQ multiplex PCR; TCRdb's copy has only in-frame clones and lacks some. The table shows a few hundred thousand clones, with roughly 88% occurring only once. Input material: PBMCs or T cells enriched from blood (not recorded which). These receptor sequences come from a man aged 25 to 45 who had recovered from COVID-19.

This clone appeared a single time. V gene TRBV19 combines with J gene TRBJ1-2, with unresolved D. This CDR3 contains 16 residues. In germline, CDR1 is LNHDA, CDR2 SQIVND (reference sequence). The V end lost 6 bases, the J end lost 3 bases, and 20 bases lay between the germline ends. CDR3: CASSSLPLDWDYGYTF. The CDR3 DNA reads TGTGCCAGTAGCTCATTGCCCCTCGACTGGGACTATGGCTACACCTTC.

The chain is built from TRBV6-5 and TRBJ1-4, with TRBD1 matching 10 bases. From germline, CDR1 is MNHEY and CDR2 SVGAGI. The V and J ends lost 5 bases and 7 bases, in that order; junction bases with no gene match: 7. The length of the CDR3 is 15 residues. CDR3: CASSPQTGGSEKLFF. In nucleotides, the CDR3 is TGTGCCAGCAGTCCCCAGACAGGGGGCAGTGAAAAACTGTTTTTT.

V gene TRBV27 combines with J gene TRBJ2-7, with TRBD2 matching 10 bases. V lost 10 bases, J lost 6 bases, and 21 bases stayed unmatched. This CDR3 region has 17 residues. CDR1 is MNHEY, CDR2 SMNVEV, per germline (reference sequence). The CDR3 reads CATRRLAGAAVGSEQYF. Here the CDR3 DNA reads TGTGCCACCCGCCGCCTAGCGGGGGCTGCGGTGGGGAGCGAGCAGTACTTC.

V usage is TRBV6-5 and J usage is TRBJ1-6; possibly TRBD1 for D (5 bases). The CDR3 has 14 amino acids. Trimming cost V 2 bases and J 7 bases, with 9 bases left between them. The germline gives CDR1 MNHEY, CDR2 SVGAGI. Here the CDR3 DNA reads TGTGCCAGCAGTTACCAGCCAGGGAATTCACCCCTCCACTTT. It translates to CASSYQPGNSPLHF.

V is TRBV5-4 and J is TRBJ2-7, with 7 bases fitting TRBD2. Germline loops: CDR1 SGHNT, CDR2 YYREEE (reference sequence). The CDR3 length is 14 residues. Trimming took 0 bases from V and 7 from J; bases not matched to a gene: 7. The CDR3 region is CASSLGPREGEQYF. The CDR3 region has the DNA TGTGCCAGCAGCTTGGGACCCAGGGAGGGGGAGCAGTACTTC.

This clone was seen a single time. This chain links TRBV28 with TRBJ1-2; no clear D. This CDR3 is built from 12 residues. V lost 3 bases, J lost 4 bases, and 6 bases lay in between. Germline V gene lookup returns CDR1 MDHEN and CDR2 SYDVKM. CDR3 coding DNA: TGTGCCAGCAGTTTGGGAGTCTATGGCTACACCTTC. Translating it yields CASSLGVYGYTF.